Below are 22 T cell receptor beta chains sequenced from a single sample in a study of T-cell reconstitution after alpha-beta-depleted transplantation in children. Preparation of the TCRbeta library involved a method that used unique molecular identifiers. TCRdb re-derived calls from the PCR reads in MiXCR, one entry per CDR3 protein. The sample lists 500,000 or so distinct CDR3 sequences, around a third occurring once. Source: PBMCs from the stem cell graft donor, taken from the stem cell graft. The origin of the receptors is a human donor who donated a stem cell graft to a child with aplastic anemia.

This clonotype occurred a few times. The chain carries TRBV30 and TRBJ2-2; TRBD2 matches 8 bases. CDR1 is GTSNPN, CDR2 SVGIG, per germline (reference sequence). V shed 3 bases and J 6 bases; nucleotides not matched to a gene: 3. CDR3 size: 13 residues. The CDR3 sequence is CAWRGTSAGELFF. The CDR3 nucleotides read TGTGCCTGGAGGGGGACTAGTGCCGGGGAGCTGTTTTTT.

This clonotype showed up just a few times. The chain recombines TRBV15 with TRBJ1-2, with D uncertain. The germline V and J ends were trimmed by 1 base and 1 base, with 13 bases remaining between them. From germline, CDR1 is LNHNV and CDR2 YYDKDF (reference sequence). This CDR3 comprises 16 residues. The CDR3 nucleotides read TGTGCCACCAGCAGAGTGGGTCCTCAGGATAACTATGGCTACACCTTC. Amino acids: CATSRVGPQDNYGYTF.

This chain links TRBV29-1 with TRBJ2-1, with TRBD1 identical over 8 bases. The ends lost 7 bases at V and 7 bases at J; junction bases unmatched: 9. Looked up from germline, CDR1 is SQVTM and CDR2 is ANQGSEA. The CDR3 totals 13 residues. DNA for the CDR3: TGCAGCGCCGACGGACAGGGTCGGAATGAGCAGTTCTTC. This sequence encodes CSADGQGRNEQFF.

V is TRBV12-3 or TRBV12-4 and J is TRBJ1-2, with D unclear. The CDR3 is made up of 13 amino acids. V lost 1 base to trimming and J lost 4 bases, with 7 bases between them. The CDR3: CASSLVPAYGYTF. CDR3 sequence (DNA): TGTGCCAGCAGTTTAGTGCCAGCCTATGGCTACACCTTC.

This clonotype was detected only a few times. V and J are TRBV7-2 and TRBJ2-3, with D hard to call. This CDR3 region has 15 residues. V dropped 0 bases and J dropped 7 bases, with 14 bases sitting between them. Germline CDR1 reads SGHTA; CDR2 reads FQGNSA. The CDR3: CASSLAQPPRYTQYF. In DNA, the CDR3 is TGTGCCAGCAGCTTAGCGCAGCCCCCACGCTATACGCAGTATTTT.

The chain links TRBV19 to TRBJ1-1; no clear D gene. CDR1 and CDR2 (germline): LNHDA, SQIVND (reference sequence). CDR3 size: 15 residues. The V gene lost 5 bases and the J gene lost 1 base, with 14 bases spanning the gap. For the CDR3, the DNA is TGTGCCAGTAGTCCGCGAAAAGCCGCGAACACTGAAGCTTTCTTT. Its translation: CASSPRKAANTEAFF.

V gene TRBV29-1 combines with J gene TRBJ1-1; D gene unclear. Germline CDR1 is SQVTM and CDR2 is ANQGSEA. The CDR3 sequence is 12 residues long. With 3 bases removed from V and 7 bases from J, the gap between germline ends came to 12 bases. CDR3 sequence: CSVDWPQREAFF. In DNA, the CDR3 is TGCAGCGTTGATTGGCCTCAACGTGAAGCTTTCTTT.

The chain couples TRBV20-1 to TRBJ2-6; D remains ambiguous. Deletions cut 3 bases from V and 0 bases from J, with 9 bases between. Germline V CDR1 and CDR2: DFQATT, SNEGSKA (reference sequence). This CDR3 has 15 amino acids. The CDR3 coding sequence is TGCAGTGCTAGTTCCGGCACCTCTGGGGCCAACGTCCTGACTTTC. Protein product: CSASSGTSGANVLTF.

The chain has TRBV30 and TRBJ2-2; no definite D call. V lost 4 bases, J lost 0 bases, and 15 bases lay in between. The germline V gene has CDR1 GTSNPN and CDR2 SVGIG (reference sequence). CDR3 size: 16 residues. This chain's CDR3 is CAWNRPGGPNTGELFF. The CDR3 region has the DNA TGTGCCTGGAATAGGCCTGGCGGACCGAACACCGGGGAGCTGTTTTTT.

The CDR3 DNA follows: TGTGCCAGCAGCTCTATTAGCGGGAGGGCCACTGAGACCCAGTACTTC. Protein: CASSSISGRATETQYF. This chain links TRBV7-8 with TRBJ2-5; 11 positions agree with TRBD2. Germline V gene lookup returns CDR1 SGHVS and CDR2 FQNEAQ. Trimming removed 4 bases from V and 5 bases from J; junction bases left unmatched: 9. The CDR3 totals 16 residues.

The chain joins TRBV5-6 to TRBJ2-4; 9 nucleotides align to TRBD2. Germline lookup yields CDR1 SGHDT and CDR2 YYEEEE. V lost 2 bases, J lost 0 bases, and 3 bases stayed unmatched. The CDR3 is 16 amino acids. CDR3 residues: CASSLELAGAKNIQYF. CDR3 in DNA: TGTGCCAGCAGCTTAGAACTAGCGGGAGCCAAAAACATTCAGTACTTC.

The chain uses TRBV29-1 and TRBJ2-2; 7 bases align to TRBD2. Germline CDR1 SQVTM, CDR2 ANQGSEA. The CDR3 has 14 residues. After removal of 4 bases from V and 7 bases from J, the junction contained 9 bases not matched to a gene. The CDR3 DNA is TGCAGCGTTGTCGGGGGGAGCGGGAACGGGGAGCTGTTTTTT. It encodes CSVVGGSGNGELFF.

The genes are TRBV10-3 and TRBJ1-2; TRBD1 might be the D (6 bases). Germline V CDR1 and CDR2: ENHRY, SYGVKD. Trimming cost V 4 bases and J 5 bases, with 23 bases left between them. CDR3 length equals 17 residues. The CDR3 loop is CAISVQDSPTSGYGYTF. CDR3 bases: TGTGCCATCAGTGTACAGGACAGTCCTACCTCGGGGTATGGCTACACCTTC.

A few counts support this clonotype. This chain's CDR3 is CASSLFHYEQYV. Written as DNA, the CDR3 is TGTGCCAGCAGCTTATTCCATTACGAGCAGTACGTC. The rearrangement links TRBV11-2 to TRBJ2-7; no clear D gene. The CDR3 runs 12 residues. The germline gives CDR1 SGHAT, CDR2 FQNNGV. V was pared by 2 bases and J by 4 bases, with 6 bases between.

This clonotype was observed a handful of times. The V and J genes are TRBV11-2 and TRBJ1-1; 8 nucleotides line up with TRBD1. Germline loops: CDR1 SGHAT, CDR2 FQNNGV. This CDR3 is built from 14 residues. Trimming cost V 1 base and J 7 bases; bases outside gene matches: 5. This chain's CDR3 is CASSLAGQGGEAFF. DNA of the CDR3: TGTGCCAGCAGCTTAGCCGGACAGGGAGGTGAAGCTTTCTTT.

The V call is TRBV28, the J call TRBJ1-2; the D is unclear. Deletions cut 3 bases from V and 5 bases from J, with 19 bases between. The germline V gene has CDR1 MDHEN and CDR2 SYDVKM. CDR3 size: 16 residues. The CDR3 reads CASSFSSDPRIYGYTF. Here the CDR3 DNA reads TGTGCCAGCAGTTTTTCCTCGGACCCGCGGATTTATGGCTACACCTTC.

The table lists this clonotype with a few counts. This chain links TRBV13 with TRBJ2-2, with 8 positions matching TRBD2. Germline V gene lookup returns CDR1 PRHDT and CDR2 FYEKMQ (reference sequence). The ends lost 3 bases at V and 6 bases at J; junction bases unmatched: 9. The CDR3 is 16 amino acids. CDR3 sequence (DNA): TGTGCCAGCAGCTTTTTGTTCGCGGGAGGTTCCGGGGAGCTGTTTTTT. This codes for CASSFLFAGGSGELFF.

This clonotype has just a few counts. The chain carries TRBV5-1 and TRBJ2-1; TRBD2 matches 11 bases. J was trimmed by 6 bases and V by 2 bases; bases with no gene match: 4. The CDR3 loop spans 15 amino acids. Germline V gene sequence: CDR1 SGHRS, CDR2 YFSETQ. CDR3 nucleotides: TGCGCCAGCAGCTTTCCGGGACTAGCGGTCAATGAGCAGTTCTTC. Its protein is CASSFPGLAVNEQFF.

This chain links TRBV6-2 or TRBV6-3 with TRBJ2-1, with TRBD2 identical over 14 bases. Germline V gene lookup returns CDR1 MNHEY and CDR2 SVGEGT. There are 14 residues in the CDR3. V gave up 8 bases and J gave up 5 bases; unmatched junction bases: 2. DNA of the CDR3: TGTGCCAGCGGGACTAGCGGGAGAAACAATGAGCAGTTCTTC. It codes for CASGTSGRNNEQFF.

V gene TRBV1 combines with J gene TRBJ1-1; the table's D call, TRBD1, has no DNA check behind it. TRBV1 is a pseudogene segment. This CDR3 has 16 amino acids. CDR3 coding DNA: TGCACCAGCAGCCAAAGGTCAGGGGGCATCAACACTGAAGCTTTCTTT. Translated: CTSSQRSGGINTEAFF.

Only a few counts were recorded for this clonotype. The rearrangement links TRBV20-1 to TRBJ1-6, with D uncertain. Trimming shortened V by 6 bases and J by 1 base, and 7 bases separated the two germline ends. Germline CDR1 DFQATT, CDR2 SNEGSKA (reference sequence). The CDR3 runs to 13 residues. CDR3 sequence (DNA): TGCAGTGCAAGCGAGTCCTATAATTCACCCCTCCACTTT. It specifies CSASESYNSPLHF.

The chain carries TRBV27 and TRBJ1-2, with TRBD1 identical over 7 bases. Germline CDR1 MNHEY, CDR2 SMNVEV (reference sequence). This CDR3 is 14 amino acids long. V lost 5 bases to trimming and J lost 6 bases; unmatched junction nucleotides: 9. The CDR3 region is CASSATGRTDGYTF. CDR3 nucleotides: TGTGCCAGCAGTGCGACAGGGAGGACGGATGGCTACACCTTC.